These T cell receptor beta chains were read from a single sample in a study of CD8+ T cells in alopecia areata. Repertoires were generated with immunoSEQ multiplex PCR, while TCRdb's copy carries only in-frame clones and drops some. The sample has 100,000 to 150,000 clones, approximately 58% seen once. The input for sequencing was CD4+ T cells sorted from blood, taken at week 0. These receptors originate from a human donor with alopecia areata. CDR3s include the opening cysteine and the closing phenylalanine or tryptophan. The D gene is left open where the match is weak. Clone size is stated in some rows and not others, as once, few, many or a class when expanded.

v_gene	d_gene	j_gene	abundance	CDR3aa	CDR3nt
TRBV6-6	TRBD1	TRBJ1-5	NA	CASSQGQANNQPQHF	TGTGCCAGCAGCCAAGGACAGGCTAATAATCAGCCCCAGCATTTT
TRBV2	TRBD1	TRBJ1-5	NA	CASSRTGTSNQPQHF	TGTGCCAGCAGTCGGACAGGAACGAGCAATCAGCCCCAGCATTTT
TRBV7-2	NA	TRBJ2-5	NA	CASSPSGAQETQYF	TGTGCCAGCAGCCCATCGGGGGCCCAAGAGACCCAGTACTTC
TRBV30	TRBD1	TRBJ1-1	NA	CAWAHPTGAEAFF	TGTGCCTGGGCCCATCCAACAGGGGCAGAAGCTTTCTTT
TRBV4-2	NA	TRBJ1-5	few	CASSQEAGGGNQPQHF	TGTGCCAGCAGCCAAGAGGCGGGTGGGGGAAATCAGCCCCAGCATTTT
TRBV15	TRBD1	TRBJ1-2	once	CATSTDRDRKINYGYTF	TGTGCCACCAGCACGGACCGGGACAGAAAAATTAACTATGGCTACACCTTC
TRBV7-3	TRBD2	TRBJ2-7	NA	CASSSSSSSGKYF	TGTGCCAGCAGCTCATCCAGCTCTAGCGGGAAGTACTTC
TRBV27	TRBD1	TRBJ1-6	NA	CASSLSTGSRNSPLHF	TGTGCCAGCAGTTTATCGACAGGGTCGAGGAATTCACCCCTCCACTTT
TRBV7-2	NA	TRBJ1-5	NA	CASSLLTISSNQPQHF	TGTGCCAGCAGCTTGCTGACAATAAGTAGCAATCAGCCCCAGCATTTT
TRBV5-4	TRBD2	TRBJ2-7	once	CASSFKAGAVNEQYF	TGTGCCAGCAGCTTCAAAGCGGGAGCCGTTAACGAGCAGTACTTC
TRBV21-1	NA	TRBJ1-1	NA	CASSKPFTAAEAFF	TGTGCCAGCAGCAAACCGTTTACAGCCGCTGAAGCTTTCTTT
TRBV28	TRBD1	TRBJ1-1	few	CASRGSTGAGTEAFF	TGTGCCAGCAGAGGATCGACAGGGGCGGGGACTGAAGCTTTCTTT
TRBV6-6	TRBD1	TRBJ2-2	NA	CASSYSGQGATGELFF	TGTGCCAGCAGTTACTCTGGGCAGGGGGCCACCGGGGAGCTGTTTTTT
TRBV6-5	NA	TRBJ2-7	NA	CATLDRGSYEQYF	TGTGCCACTCTCGACAGAGGTTCCTACGAGCAGTACTTC
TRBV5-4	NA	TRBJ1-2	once	CASSLGGFNYGYTF	TGTGCCAGCAGCTTAGGGGGGTTTAACTATGGCTACACCTTC